This T cell receptor beta chain was profiled in a study of blood T cell repertoires in COVID-19. Whole-study context: Samples came from the United States, Italy and Spain, spanning acute and convalescent COVID-19. Sources were T cells, B-cell-depleted T cells, or PBMCs; the material itself was cDNA or gDNA.

The CDR3 spans 16 residues. Authors' analysis steps: Reference gene primer amplification gave estimated nucleated cell counts. Only in-frame clones appear in the TCRdb table, and some are missing; sequencing was by immunoSEQ multiplex PCR. That table supplies the V and J calls and clone size; D and trimming were determined from the DNA. This table holds about 250,000 clones, approximately 90% found once. Patients from Seattle were sampled longitudinally, starting during active infection. The receptor's source is a woman aged 25 to 39 with COVID-19, enrolled during active disease. The chain is built from TRBV21-1 and TRBJ2-5; the table gives TRBD2 as D, unverified against the DNA. TRBV21-1 is recorded as a pseudogene. The material sequenced was peripheral blood. CDR3 loop: CASSTTSGPSKETQYF. The DNA for the CDR3 is TGTGCCAGCAGTACGACTAGCGGGCCCTCGAAAGAGACCCAGTACTTC.